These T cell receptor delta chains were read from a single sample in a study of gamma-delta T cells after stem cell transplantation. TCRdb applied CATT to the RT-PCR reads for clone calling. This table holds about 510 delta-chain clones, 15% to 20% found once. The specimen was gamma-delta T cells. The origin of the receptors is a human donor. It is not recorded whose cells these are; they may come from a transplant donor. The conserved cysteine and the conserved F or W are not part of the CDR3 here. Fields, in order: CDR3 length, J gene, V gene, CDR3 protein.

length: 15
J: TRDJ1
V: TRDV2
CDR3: ACDRLPLGVSEDKLI